Below, 14 T cell receptor beta chains from the same sample are listed, as sequenced in a study of PD-L1 blockade in urothelial cancer. TCRdb's copy holds only in-frame clones and misses some; the assay was immunoSEQ multiplex PCR. Among roughly 56,000 clones, over 70% were seen once, and the ten largest hold roughly 4%. Material: PBMCs, obtained around atezolizumab (anti-PD-L1) treatment. The receptor set was obtained from a man aged 65-85 years with urothelial cancer.

The chain couples TRBV9 to TRBJ2-2, with 9 bases identical to TRBD1. The CDR3 runs 19 residues. CDR1 SGDLS and CDR2 YYNGEE come from the germline V gene. With V trimmed by 0 bases and J by 2 bases, 11 bases remained unmatched. CDR3 DNA: TGTGCCAGCAGCGTAGCTTGGTACAGGGGGCAAGGAAACACCGGGGAGCTGTTTTTT. Residues: CASSVAWYRGQGNTGELFF.

V gene TRBV2 combines with J gene TRBJ1-4, with D possibly TRBD1 on 6 matching bases. Trimming cost V 6 bases and J 6 bases, with 14 bases left between them. This CDR3 region has 14 residues. Per germline, CDR1 SNHLY and CDR2 FYNNEI. DNA for the CDR3: TGTGCCAGCAGCTTACAGGGCGCGCATGAAAAACTGTTTTTT. Translating gives CASSLQGAHEKLFF.

The genes are TRBV7-9 and TRBJ1-1, with a possible D match to TRBD1 (6 bases). V lost 5 bases and J 1 base, leaving 11 bases between the germline ends. CDR1 SEHNR and CDR2 FQNEAQ come from the germline V gene (reference sequence). The CDR3 contains 14 residues. The CDR3 loop reads CASSIQGRNTEAFF. CDR3 sequence (DNA): TGTGCCAGCAGCATACAGGGTCGGAACACTGAAGCTTTCTTT.

The chain combines TRBV5-1 with TRBJ2-7; TRBD1 is a possible D gene (6 bases). V gave up 2 bases and J gave up 4 bases, with 19 bases separating them. This CDR3 contains 16 residues. Germline V gene sequence: CDR1 SGHRS, CDR2 YFSETQ. The CDR3 coding sequence is TGCGCCAGCAGCTTACCGATAGACAGGTTCAGTTACGAGCAGTACTTC. Its translation: CASSLPIDRFSYEQYF. Full variable domain (rest looked up from reference TRBV5-1 and TRBJ2-7): KAGVTQTPRYLIKTRGQQVTLSCSPISGHRSVSWYQQTPGQGLQFLFEYFSETQRNKGNFPGRFSGRQFSNSRSEMNVSTLELGDSALYLCASSLPIDRFSYEQYFGPGTRLTVT.

J is TRBJ2-3 and V is TRBV28, with 7 positions matching TRBD1. Trimming removed 9 bases from V and 7 bases from J; junction bases left unmatched: 13. Germline CDR1 reads MDHEN; CDR2 reads SYDVKM. The CDR3 length is 14 residues. The CDR3 DNA sequence: TGTGCCAGTTGGGACAGACGCCGCACGTATACGCAGTATTTT. Protein product: CASWDRRRTYTQYF.

J is TRBJ2-1 and V is TRBV4-2; 11 bases are shared with TRBD2. The junction had 12 bases not matched to a gene; V was cut back by 4 bases and J by 7 bases. The CDR3 extends over 17 amino acids. The V gene's germline CDR1 is LGHNA and CDR2 YNFKEQ. The CDR3 DNA reads TGTGCCAGCAGCCTTCGGCCTCCGGCTAGCGGGAGGAATGAGCAGTTCTTC. This translates into CASSLRPPASGRNEQFF.

The chain carries TRBV2 and TRBJ1-3; TRBD1 agrees at 7 bases. Per germline, CDR1 SNHLY and CDR2 FYNNEI. V shed 8 bases, J shed 5 bases, and the junction held 21 bases outside the gene matches. This CDR3 is 18 amino acids long. CDR3 loop: CASLEFDRVGSSRNTIYF. The CDR3 DNA is TGTGCCAGCCTCGAGTTTGACAGGGTTGGTTCTTCTCGAAACACCATATATTTT.

The rearrangement joins TRBV29-1 to TRBJ2-5; D is possibly TRBD1 (5 bases). This CDR3 contains 15 residues. Trimming cost V 6 bases and J 2 bases, with 19 bases left between them. Germline CDR1 is SQVTM and CDR2 is ANQGSEA. CDR3 amino acids: CSVGRQRLSQETQYF. The CDR3 DNA reads as TGCAGCGTGGGAAGACAGCGCCTATCACAAGAGACCCAGTACTTC.

The table lists this clone with a few counts. V and J are TRBV7-9 and TRBJ1-3, with 9 bases aligning to TRBD1. CDR3 length equals 15 residues. Germline CDR1 SEHNR, CDR2 FQNEAQ (reference sequence). V dropped 5 bases and J dropped 1; count of bases not matched to a gene: 3. CDR3 in amino acids: CASSKQGASGNTIYF. In DNA, the CDR3 is TGTGCCAGCAGCAAACAGGGGGCGTCTGGAAACACCATATATTTT.

This clone came up a few times. J is TRBJ2-5 and V is TRBV5-5; TRBD2 matches 13 bases. The germline V gene encodes CDR1 SGHKS and CDR2 YYEKEE (reference sequence). CDR3 length: 16 amino acids. V shed 5 bases, J shed 5 bases, and the junction held 9 bases outside the gene matches. The CDR3 loop reads CASRPGLAGVGETQYF. In DNA, the CDR3 is TGTGCCAGCAGACCCGGACTAGCGGGAGTGGGTGAGACCCAGTACTTC.

The rearrangement links TRBV5-1 to TRBJ2-7; 12 bases are shared with TRBD2. Per the germline V gene, CDR1 is SGHRS and CDR2 is YFSETQ. CDR3 length equals 14 residues. J was trimmed by 6 bases and V by 8 bases; bases with no gene match: 9. This CDR3 is CASNPGLAGSEQYF. For the CDR3, the DNA is TGCGCCAGTAATCCGGGACTAGCGGGCTCCGAGCAGTACTTC.

The genes are TRBV5-6 and TRBJ2-1, with 7 positions matching TRBD2. The ends lost 4 bases at V and 1 base at J; junction bases unmatched: 8. The CDR3 consists of 16 residues. Germline V CDR1 and CDR2: SGHDT, YYEEEE. The CDR3 spells CASSPPGGGSYNEQFF. CDR3 DNA: TGTGCCAGCAGCCCTCCGGGGGGAGGGTCCTACAATGAGCAGTTCTTC.

The CDR3 coding sequence is TGCGCCAGCAGCTTGGGCGGGGGGACTAATGAAAAACTGTTTTTT. Encoded protein: CASSLGGGTNEKLFF. V usage is TRBV5-1 and J usage is TRBJ1-4; D possibly corresponds to TRBD1 (5 bases). This CDR3 has 15 amino acids. In germline, CDR1 is SGHRS, CDR2 YFSETQ. Trimming removed 0 bases from V and 2 bases from J, with 8 bases in between.

The V gene is TRBV10-2, the J gene TRBJ1-4, with 10 bases that match TRBD1. The CDR3 has 15 amino acids. Germline loops: CDR1 WSHSY, CDR2 SAAADI. V was clipped by 6 bases and J by 7 bases; unmatched bases: 8. CDR3 bases: TGCGCCAGCAGCAATGACCGGGACAGGGGTGAAAAACTGTTTTTT. This codes for CASSNDRDRGEKLFF.